Below, 5 T cell receptor beta chains from the same sample are listed, as sequenced in a study of blood T cell repertoires in COVID-19. Clones were sequenced by immunoSEQ multiplex PCR, and TCRdb holds only the in-frame ones, with some missing. The repertoire holds 15,000 to 20,000 clones, with around 83% as singletons. The specimen sequenced was peripheral blood. These TCRs come from a man between 65 and 85 years old with acute or convalescent COVID-19.

The rearrangement links TRBV28 to TRBJ2-3; D perhaps matches TRBD1 (5 bases). CDR1 is MDHEN and CDR2 is SYDVKM in the germline V gene. Trimming left V 8 bases short and J 2 bases short, with 11 bases between. The CDR3 spans 13 residues. The CDR3 DNA is TGTGCCAGCCACAGGTTTGCCACAGATACGCAGTATTTT. Translation: CASHRFATDTQYF. The full variable domain, rest sourced from reference TRBV28 and TRBJ2-3, is DVKVTQSSRYLVKRTGEKVFLECVQDMDHENMFWYRQDPGLGLRLIYFSYDVKMKEKGDIPEGYSVSREKKERFSLILESASTNQTSMYLCASHRFATDTQYFGPGTRLTVL.

This clone appeared a single time. The rearrangement uses TRBV29-1 and TRBJ2-5; 12 bases are a match to TRBD1. Germline V gene data show CDR1 as SQVTM and CDR2 as ANQGSEA. CDR3 length: 14 amino acids. With 6 bases clipped from V and 5 bases from J, the junction kept 7 bases outside the gene matches. As DNA, the CDR3 is TGCAGCGTCGATGGGACAGGGGGCAGGGAGACCCAGTACTTC. Amino acids: CSVDGTGGRETQYF.

The chain uses TRBV29-1 and TRBJ2-7; the match to TRBD2 covers 11 bases. This CDR3 has 15 residues. V lost 6 bases, J lost 0 bases, and 7 bases stayed unmatched. From germline, CDR1 is SQVTM and CDR2 ANQGSEA. The CDR3 sequence: CSVVPGLAASYEQYF. The CDR3 DNA reads as TGCAGCGTGGTCCCGGGACTAGCGGCCTCCTACGAGCAGTACTTC.

The rearrangement uses TRBV5-1 and TRBJ1-2; 10 nucleotides agree with TRBD1. V trimming: 1 base; J trimming: 4 bases; junction bases outside the gene matches: 4. The CDR3 is 15 amino acids. CDR1 is SGHRS, CDR2 YFSETQ, per germline. The CDR3 protein is CASSLSGQGSYGYTF. The CDR3, as DNA: TGCGCCAGCAGCTTGTCGGGACAGGGGAGCTATGGCTACACCTTC.

The gene calls are TRBV5-4 and TRBJ2-3, with TRBD2 identical over 7 bases. The CDR3 covers 15 residues. Germline CDR1 is SGHNT and CDR2 is YYREEE (reference sequence). Unmatched junction bases numbered 7, after V lost 4 bases and J lost 2 bases. CDR3 in amino acids: CASSISSGITDTQYF. The DNA of the CDR3 is TGTGCCAGCAGCATCTCTAGCGGTATCACAGATACGCAGTATTTT.